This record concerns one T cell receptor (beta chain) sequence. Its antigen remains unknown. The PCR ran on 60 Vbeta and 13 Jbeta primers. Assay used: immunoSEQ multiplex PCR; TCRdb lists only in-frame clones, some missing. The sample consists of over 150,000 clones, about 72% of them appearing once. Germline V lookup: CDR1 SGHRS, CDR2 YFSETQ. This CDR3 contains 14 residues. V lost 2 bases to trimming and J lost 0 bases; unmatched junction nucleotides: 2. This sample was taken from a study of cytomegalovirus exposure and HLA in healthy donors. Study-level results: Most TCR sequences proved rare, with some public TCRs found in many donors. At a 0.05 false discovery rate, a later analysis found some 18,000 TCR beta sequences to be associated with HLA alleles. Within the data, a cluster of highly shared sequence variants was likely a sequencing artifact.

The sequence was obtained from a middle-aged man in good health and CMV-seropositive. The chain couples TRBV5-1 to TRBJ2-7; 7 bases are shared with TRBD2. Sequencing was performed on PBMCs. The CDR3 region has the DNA TGCGCCAGCAGCTTAAGCGGGATCTCCTACGAGCAGTACTTC. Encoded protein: CASSLSGISYEQYF.